A selection of T cell receptor beta chains follows, all from one sample in a study of cytomegalovirus exposure and HLA in healthy donors. This table comes from immunoSEQ multiplex PCR, and its TCRdb copy is limited to in-frame clones, with some not included. The data hold 100,000 to 150,000 clones, with roughly four fifths observed a single time. The sample consisted of PBMCs. These receptors originate from a man aged 45 to 65 in good health and CMV-seronegative. Each CDR3 is given with its conserved first and last residue. Fields, in order: V gene, J gene, D gene, clone size, CDR3 DNA, CDR3 protein. The D gene is left open where the match is weak. Clone size appears in some rows only: once, few, many, or a class for an expanded clone.

>TRBV30|TRBJ2-7|TRBD2|-
TGTGCCTGGAGTGCCCCCGGAAAGGGCGGGGGGGTTCTGTTTAGGTACGAGCAGTACTTC
CAWSAPGKGGGVLFRYEQYF
>TRBV5-6|TRBJ2-7|-|once
TGTGCCAGCAGCTTGGGGACCAGGGGCGTCGAGCAGTACTTC
CASSLGTRGVEQYF
>TRBV7-6|TRBJ2-5|TRBD2|-
TGTGCCAGCAACGACGGGGGGGCCCTGGAGACCCAGTACTTC
CASNDGGALETQYF
>TRBV7-3|TRBJ1-2|-|-
TGTGCCAGCAGCTTAACCAGCGCTAACTATGGCTACACCTTC
CASSLTSANYGYTF
>TRBV30|TRBJ2-5|TRBD2|-
TGTGCCTGGACGACTAGCGGGGCCCCCGGGGAGACCCAGTACTTC
CAWTTSGAPGETQYF
>TRBV12-2|TRBJ2-1|-|-
TGTGCAAGTCGCCTAAGCGGGGAAAAATCCTACAATGAGCAGTTCTTC
CASRLSGEKSYNEQFF
>TRBV29-1|TRBJ2-6|-|-
TGCAGCGTTGGAAGCACCGCCGGGGCCAACGTCCTGACTTTC
CSVGSTAGANVLTF
>TRBV19|TRBJ1-1|TRBD1|-
TGTGCCAGTAGTATGGGGACAGGAGATAACACTGAAGCTTTCTTT
CASSMGTGDNTEAFF
>TRBV9|TRBJ2-7|TRBD1|-
TGTGCCAGCAGCGGGGGGACAGCGACCTACGAGCAGTACTTC
CASSGGTATYEQYF
>TRBV6-1|TRBJ2-3|-|-
TGTGCCAGCAGTGTCCTCGCGGGAACAAACACAGATACGCAGTATTTT
CASSVLAGTNTDTQYF